These 32 T cell receptor beta chains were all obtained from the same sample, sequenced in a study of T cells in Graves' hyperthyroidism and ophthalmopathy. There were TCR beta CDR3 regions amplified from RNA transcripts. RT-PCR in the first round (using the HTBI primer set) targeted the TCR CDR3. TCRdb re-called the multiplex PCR reads through MiXCR, storing one row per CDR3 protein. In the table there are over 300,000 distinct CDR3 sequences, more than 11% of which are singletons. The sequenced sample was blood. These receptor sequences come from a woman in her fifties or sixties with Graves' hyperthyroidism.

Ten or more counts support this clonotype. The chain has TRBV2 and TRBJ2-3; 10 nucleotides match TRBD1. The CDR3 is 15 amino acids. The V gene's germline CDR1 is SNHLY and CDR2 FYNNEI. The ends lost 6 bases at V and 6 bases at J; junction bases unmatched: 9. CDR3 in amino acids: CASRPTGGRADTQYF. The CDR3, as DNA: TGTGCCAGCAGACCGACAGGGGGCCGCGCGGATACGCAGTATTTT.

This clonotype has at least ten counts. The V gene is TRBV6-1, the J gene TRBJ2-7; 8 nucleotides align to TRBD1. The CDR3 has 14 residues. J gave up 7 bases and V 6 bases, and 11 bases lay outside the gene matches. Germline V CDR1 and CDR2: MNHNS, SASEGT. The CDR3 bases are TGTGCCAGCAGCCCGACAGGGGCAGCAGGGGAGCAGTACTTC. The encoded protein is CASSPTGAAGEQYF.

This clonotype came up many times. J is TRBJ2-3 and V is TRBV3-1; 11 bases line up with TRBD2. CDR1 and CDR2 (germline): LGHDT, YNNKEL (reference sequence). There are 16 residues in the CDR3. V shed 5 bases, J shed 0 bases, and the junction held 4 bases outside the gene matches. The CDR3 loop is CASSSRLAGSTDTQYF. In nucleotides, the CDR3 is TGTGCCAGCAGCTCACGACTAGCGGGAAGCACAGATACGCAGTATTTT.

The V and J genes are TRBV10-2 and TRBJ2-7; D unresolved. The V gene's germline CDR1 is WSHSY and CDR2 SAAADI. Trimming removed 1 base at V and 3 bases at J, with 16 bases between. The CDR3 has 16 residues. The CDR3 DNA follows: TGCGCCAGCAGTGAGTTACCCCTGGCGGTCCGCTACGAGCAGTACTTC. Amino acids: CASSELPLAVRYEQYF.

This clonotype showed up many times. The gene calls are TRBV2 and TRBJ2-1; 7 nucleotides align to TRBD1. Germline V lookup: CDR1 SNHLY, CDR2 FYNNEI. Trimming cost V 3 bases and J 7 bases; bases outside gene matches: 3. The CDR3 spans 13 residues. The CDR3 nucleotides are TGTGCCAGCAGTGAGACAGGGTGGAATGAGCAGTTCTTC. It codes for CASSETGWNEQFF. Supplemented by reference TRBV2 and TRBJ2-1, the full variable domain reads EPEVTQTPSHQVTQMGQEVILRCVPISNHLYFYWYRQILGQKVEFLVSFYNNEISEKSEIFDDQFSVERPDGSNFTLKIRSTKLEDSAMYFCASSETGWNEQFFGPGTRLTVL.

Regarding this clonotype: A read error is possible here, since a much larger clone lies one base away. The chain is built from TRBV5-1 and TRBJ2-7; 9 nucleotides align to TRBD2. Germline-derived CDR1 and CDR2 are SGHRS and YFSETQ. V was clipped by 4 bases and J by 5 bases; unmatched bases: 7. The CDR3 has 14 amino acids. This chain's CDR3 is CASSVQREDDEQYF. Here the CDR3 DNA reads TGCGCCAGCAGCGTGCAGCGGGAGGACGACGAGCAGTACTTC.

This clonotype was seen at least ten times. This chain joins TRBV5-1 and TRBJ2-7; 9 bases align to TRBD1. Germline CDR1 reads SGHRS; CDR2 reads YFSETQ. V dropped 10 bases and J dropped 6; count of bases not matched to a gene: 20. This CDR3 has 16 amino acids. CDR3 sequence (DNA): TGCGCCTCCACCCGCCGGACAGGGGATTTGGTTGGCGAGCAGTACTTC. Its translation is CASTRRTGDLVGEQYF.

The chain couples TRBV4-2 to TRBJ2-4; 9 nucleotides align to TRBD2. Per germline, CDR1 LGHNA and CDR2 YNFKEQ. The junction had 9 bases not matched to a gene; V was cut back by 1 base and J by 2 bases. The CDR3 is 18 residues long. CDR3 loop: CASSQVWVSGSTKNIQYF. Here the CDR3 DNA reads TGTGCCAGCAGCCAAGTATGGGTTAGCGGGAGTACCAAAAACATTCAGTACTTC.

This clonotype was seen more than once but under ten times. The chain couples TRBV19 to TRBJ2-1, with 11 nucleotides matching TRBD2. V lost 0 bases and J lost 8; bases outside the gene matches: 6. The CDR3 has 16 residues. CDR1 LNHDA and CDR2 SQIVND come from the germline V gene (reference sequence). The CDR3, as DNA: TGTGCCAGTAGTATAGAGGGCACTAGCGGGAGATATGAGCAGTTCTTC. Its translation is CASSIEGTSGRYEQFF.

This clonotype came up many times. The V and J genes are TRBV28 and TRBJ2-7; 7 bases line up with TRBD2. This CDR3 is 16 amino acids long. The V segment lost 5 bases and the J segment 0 bases; nucleotides outside the gene matches: 10. The germline V gene has CDR1 MDHEN and CDR2 SYDVKM. The CDR3 DNA is TGTGCCAGCAGTCCCCCGGGGGGATCCCTCTCCTACGAGCAGTACTTC. Its protein product is CASSPPGGSLSYEQYF. The full variable domain, with the rest looked up from reference TRBV28 and TRBJ2-7, is DVKVTQSSRYLVKRTGEKVFLECVQDMDHENMFWYRQDPGLGLRLIYFSYDVKMKEKGDIPEGYSVSREKKERFSLILESASTNQTSMYLCASSPPGGSLSYEQYFGPGTRLTVT.

This chain connects TRBV19 to TRBJ1-5; 8 nucleotides align to TRBD1. The junction had 6 bases not matched to a gene; V was cut back by 7 bases and J by 1 base. This CDR3 contains 15 residues. From germline, CDR1 is LNHDA and CDR2 SQIVND (reference sequence). CDR3 nucleotide sequence: TGTGCCAGTATTGACCAGGGGGCCAGCAATCAGCCCCAGCATTTT. It codes for CASIDQGASNQPQHF.

This clonotype was seen at least ten times. V and J are TRBV6-2 or TRBV6-3 and TRBJ1-2; D not certain. This CDR3 spans 13 amino acids. Trimming left V 2 bases short and J 8 bases short, with 12 bases between. Germline V lookup: CDR1 MNHEY, CDR2 SVGEGT. The CDR3 is CASSYTSVEGYTF. The CDR3 bases are TGTGCCAGCAGTTACACGTCTGTCGAAGGCTACACCTTC.

For this clonotype: At one end the junction does not follow the germline gene, possibly because of a read error. The chain carries TRBV6-1 and TRBJ1-1; D remains ambiguous. Looked up from germline, CDR1 is MNHNS and CDR2 is SASEGT. The CDR3 length is 14 residues. In DNA form, the CDR3 reads TGTGCCAGCAGGGAAGGGCTCTTCAACACTGAAGCTTTCTTT. Its protein is CASREGLFNTEAFF.

The chain carries TRBV11-2 and TRBJ2-7, with 12 nucleotides matching TRBD2. J lost 1 base, V lost 2 bases, and 9 bases had no gene match. Looked up from germline, CDR1 is SGHAT and CDR2 is FQNNGV. The CDR3 has 18 residues. The CDR3 DNA is TGTGCCAGCAGCTTATCCGACACCGGGACTAGCGGGTCCTACGAGCAGTACTTC. Protein product: CASSLSDTGTSGSYEQYF.

This clonotype has at least ten counts. V gene TRBV7-3 combines with J gene TRBJ2-2, with a tentative D call TRBD1 (5 bases). CDR1 SGHTA and CDR2 FQGTGA come from the germline V gene. Trimming cost V 5 bases and J 1 base, with 8 bases left between them. The CDR3 loop spans 14 amino acids. In DNA form, the CDR3 reads TGTGCCAGCAGCCCAACAGGGAACACCGGGGAGCTGTTTTTT. Amino acids: CASSPTGNTGELFF. Looking up the rest from reference TRBV7-3 and TRBJ2-2 gives the full variable domain: GAGVSQTPSNKVTEKGKYVELRCDPISGHTALYWYRQSLGQGPEFLIYFQGTGAADDSGLPNDRFFAVRPEGSVSTLKIQRTERGDSAVYLCASSPTGNTGELFFGEGSRLTVL.

As concerns this clonotype: With a much larger clone just one base away, this may be a read error. The chain uses TRBV5-1 and TRBJ1-1; D perhaps matches TRBD1 (5 bases). Germline loops: CDR1 SGHRS, CDR2 YFSETQ. The CDR3 extends over 14 amino acids. CDR3 loop: CASSQRNRGTETFF. The CDR3 coding sequence is TGCGCCAGCAGCCAACGAAATCGGGGCACTGAAACTTTCTTT.

This clonotype has at least ten counts. The chain combines TRBV5-1 with TRBJ2-1; D remains unclear. CDR3 length: 13 residues. Trimming stripped 2 bases from V and 9 bases from J, with 12 bases between. Germline V gene data show CDR1 as SGHRS and CDR2 as YFSETQ. The DNA for the CDR3 is TGCGCCAGCAGCTTCGGCCGCTCCGGTGAGCAGTTCTTC. Translating gives CASSFGRSGEQFF.

In its sample, this clonotype was seen a few times. The rearrangement joins TRBV28 to TRBJ1-5; 8 nucleotides line up with TRBD1. CDR3 size: 17 residues. Losses at the gene ends were 3 bases for V and 0 bases for J; bases not matched to a gene: 7. From germline, CDR1 is MDHEN and CDR2 SYDVKM. The CDR3 DNA sequence: TGTGCCAGCAGTTTTCTGACAGGGGTGGATAGCAATCAGCCCCAGCATTTT. The encoded protein is CASSFLTGVDSNQPQHF.

The rearrangement uses TRBV15 and TRBJ2-1; D possibly corresponds to TRBD2 (6 bases). V lost 1 base and J lost 8, with 18 bases in between. CDR1 is LNHNV, CDR2 YYDKDF, per germline (reference sequence). This CDR3 is 16 amino acids long. CDR3 in DNA: TGTGCCACCAGCAGAGGGTCTAGTCGGGGGTACGATGAGCAGTTCTTC. It translates to CATSRGSSRGYDEQFF.

This clonotype has ten or more counts. This chain connects TRBV12-3 or TRBV12-4 to TRBJ2-1, with 7 positions matching TRBD2. Trimming cost V 5 bases and J 6 bases; bases outside gene matches: 13. This CDR3 is built from 16 residues. The CDR3 region is CASSAPTSKLINEQFF. The CDR3 bases are TGTGCCAGCAGTGCTCCGACTAGCAAGTTGATCAATGAGCAGTTCTTC.

This clonotype was found a few times. The J gene is TRBJ1-1, the V gene TRBV7-9; 8 bases align to TRBD1. CDR3 length equals 19 residues. From germline, CDR1 is SEHNR and CDR2 FQNEAQ (reference sequence). V shed 4 bases, J shed 6 bases, and the junction held 22 bases outside the gene matches. The CDR3 DNA is TGTGCCAGCAGCTCAACCCAACTCGGATCGGACAGGGCCGGGGCTGAAGCTTTCTTT. Encoded protein: CASSSTQLGSDRAGAEAFF.

V and J are TRBV7-9 and TRBJ1-2; 8 nucleotides align to TRBD1. The CDR3 is made up of 16 amino acids. Germline V lookup: CDR1 SEHNR, CDR2 FQNEAQ (reference sequence). Trimming took 5 bases from V and 1 from J; bases not matched to a gene: 9. CDR3 region: CASSTGTGRFNYGYTF. The CDR3 DNA reads as TGTGCCAGCAGCACCGGGACAGGCCGTTTTAACTATGGCTACACCTTC. The entire variable domain, with the rest obtained from reference TRBV7-9 and TRBJ1-2, is as follows: DTGVSQNPRHKITKRGQNVTFRCDPISEHNRLYWYRQTLGQGPEFLTYFQNEAQLEKSRLLSDRFSAERPKGSFSTLEIQRTEQGDSAMYLCASSTGTGRFNYGYTFGSGTRLTVV.

There are a few counts of this clonotype. The chain is built from TRBV7-8 and TRBJ2-1, with D uncertain. The CDR3 length is 16 residues. V lost 5 bases and J lost 4, with 18 bases in between. CDR1 is SGHVS and CDR2 is FQNEAQ in the germline V gene. CDR3 DNA: TGTGCCAGCAGCCCCCTCGGCAATCTGGGATACAATGAGCAGTTCTTC. It codes for CASSPLGNLGYNEQFF.

This clonotype came up a few times. CDR3 region: CASTPGGTVPGNTIYF. CDR3 coding DNA: TGTGCCAGTACCCCAGGGGGGACAGTCCCTGGAAACACCATATATTTT. V is TRBV19 and J is TRBJ1-3, with 7 bases matching TRBD1. Losses at the gene ends were 7 bases for V and 2 bases for J; bases not matched to a gene: 11. The CDR3 length is 16 residues. Germline loops: CDR1 LNHDA, CDR2 SQIVND (reference sequence).

This chain joins TRBV4-1 and TRBJ2-5; 9 bases fit TRBD1. This CDR3 has 22 residues. The trim removed 0 bases at V and 4 bases at J, leaving 24 bases unmatched. Germline V gene data show CDR1 as MGHRA and CDR2 as YSYEKL. The CDR3 sequence: CASSQDPPPPGTGSKGRETQYF. DNA for the CDR3: TGCGCCAGCAGCCAAGATCCCCCCCCCCCCGGGACAGGGAGCAAGGGTCGAGAGACCCAGTACTTC.

The table lists this clonotype with a few counts. The chain combines TRBV11-2 with TRBJ2-7; perhaps TRBD1 as D (6 bases). Germline lookup yields CDR1 SGHAT and CDR2 FQNNGV. There are 13 residues in the CDR3. V was shortened by 5 bases and J by 4 bases, with 12 bases between the two germline ends. Written as DNA, the CDR3 is TGTGCCAGCAGCGCCCGCAGGGGATACGAGCAGTACGTC. Its protein is CASSARRGYEQYV.

Ten or more counts support this clonotype. The chain recombines TRBV2 with TRBJ1-4; TRBD1 aligns across 8 bases. This CDR3 is 13 amino acids long. Looked up from germline, CDR1 is SNHLY and CDR2 is FYNNEI. Unmatched junction bases numbered 5, after V lost 6 bases and J lost 8 bases. CDR3 protein: CASRGTGLEKLFF. The CDR3 bases are TGTGCCAGCAGGGGGACAGGCTTAGAAAAACTGTTTTTT.

This chain links TRBV19 with TRBJ1-2; perhaps TRBD1 as D (5 bases). The CDR3 consists of 13 residues. The ends were cut back, 2 bases at V and 4 bases at J, with 8 bases in the middle. Germline values: CDR1 LNHDA, CDR2 SQIVND (reference sequence). The DNA of the CDR3 is TGTGCCAGTAGTATAAAGGGGATCTATGGCTACACCTTC. Residues: CASSIKGIYGYTF. Using reference TRBV19 and TRBJ1-2 for the parts outside the CDR3, the full variable domain is DGGITQSPKYLFRKEGQNVTLSCEQNLNHDAMYWYRQDPGQGLRLIYYSQIVNDFQKGDIAEGYSVSREKKESFPLTVTSAQKNPTAFYLCASSIKGIYGYTFGSGTRLTVV.

This clonotype was picked up many times. The chain combines TRBV5-1 with TRBJ1-4; D is possibly TRBD1 (6 bases). V was trimmed by 3 bases and J by 3 bases, leaving 15 bases between them. The CDR3 spans 16 residues. CDR1 is SGHRS, CDR2 YFSETQ, per germline. The CDR3 spells CASSWAGARANEKLFF. The DNA for the CDR3 is TGCGCCAGCAGCTGGGCAGGGGCGCGGGCTAATGAAAAACTGTTTTTT.

This clonotype was observed many times. The rearrangement joins TRBV20-1 to TRBJ1-4; 9 bases agree with TRBD1. CDR1 is DFQATT and CDR2 is SNEGSKA in the germline V gene (reference sequence). The CDR3 runs 14 residues. With V trimmed by 3 bases and J by 7 bases, 6 bases remained unmatched. The CDR3 region is CSARETGGTEKLFF. Written as DNA, the CDR3 is TGCAGTGCTAGGGAGACAGGGGGAACTGAAAAACTGTTTTTT.

This clonotype was recorded at least ten times. Its ends do not fully match the called genes, so a read error is possible. This CDR3 reads CASNRQGPYHEQFF. The CDR3 nucleotides read TGTGCCAGCAACCGACAGGGACCCTACCATGAGCAGTTCTTC. The chain combines TRBV12-3 or TRBV12-4 with TRBJ2-1; 7 positions agree with TRBD1. The CDR3 is 14 residues long.

The sample holds many counts of this clonotype. V usage is TRBV9 and J usage is TRBJ2-5; no definite D call. The germline V and J ends were trimmed by 0 bases and 5 bases, with 8 bases remaining between them. The CDR3 is made up of 13 amino acids. Germline V gene sequence: CDR1 SGDLS, CDR2 YYNGEE. CDR3 in DNA: TGTGCCAGCAGCGTAGCACTGGGGGAGACCCAGTACTTC. It yields the protein CASSVALGETQYF. Full variable domain (remainder filled in from reference TRBV9 and TRBJ2-5): DSGVTQTPKHLITATGQRVTLRCSPRSGDLSVYWYQQSLDQGLQFLIQYYNGEERAKGNILERFSAQQFPDLHSELNLSSLELGDSALYFCASSVALGETQYFGPGTRLLVL.